The clone carrying this T cell receptor beta chain was observed a handful of times. Germline CDR1 and CDR2: DFQATT and SNEGSKA (reference sequence). V was shortened by 3 bases and J by 3 bases, with 9 bases between the two germline ends. The length of the CDR3 is 12 residues. The sample comes from a study of blood T cell repertoires in COVID-19. Study-wide context: From T cells, B-cell-depleted T cells, or PBMCs came the material, which was cDNA or gDNA.

The assay was immunoSEQ multiplex PCR, and TCRdb's table has in-frame clones only and misses some. The repertoire holds approximately 240,000 clones, with more than 75% as singletons. This chain uses TRBV20-1 with TRBJ2-7, with D uncertain. The sequenced sample was peripheral blood. This sequence was found in a woman in her 30s who had recovered from COVID-19. This CDR3 is CSASDRVYEQYF. CDR3 nucleotide sequence: TGCAGTGCTAGTGACCGTGTCTACGAGCAGTACTTC.